The T cell receptor beta chain under discussion was sequenced for a study of blood T cells in healthy people across ages. Study results and limitations: A roughly linear age-dependent decrease characterized TCR beta diversity per million T cells.

In this sample, this clonotype turned up a few times. The antigen is undetermined. Sample-barcoded 5' priming and a J-beta primer mix drove a second PCR of about 7 to 11 cycles. TCRdb re-analysed the 5' RACE reads in MiXCR, keeping a single row per CDR3 protein. The table records about 730,000 distinct CDR3 sequences, 40% to 45% of them present only once. This clonotype originated in a woman in her sixties in good health. What was sequenced was blood.

The CDR3, as DNA: TGCGCCAGCAGCTTGGATCTTTGGCCTTTCTACGAGCAGTACTTC. Residues: CASSLDLWPFYEQYF. The rearrangement joins TRBV5-1 to TRBJ2-7; D is uncertain. CDR3 length equals 15 residues. Trimming cost V 0 bases and J 3 bases, with 13 bases left between them. Germline values: CDR1 SGHRS, CDR2 YFSETQ.